This T cell receptor (beta chain) appears in the sequencing data of a study of human T cells and chemical hapten exposure. Noted time point: patch test 3, about 24 weeks after DPC sensitization. Treatment specified: therapeutic diphenylcyclopropenone sensitization with weekly scalp DPC. One entry per CDR3 protein results from TCRdb running MiXCR on the RACE reads. Of 180,000 or so distinct CDR3 sequences in the sample, 20% to 25% are singletons; the top ten hold 2.5%. Study findings and constraints: Sensitization with DPC brought no change to TCRs above 1 in 1000 in frequency.

Germline loops: CDR1 SQVTM, CDR2 ANQGSEA. V shed 5 bases and J 0 bases; nucleotides not matched to a gene: 5. The CDR3 is made up of 15 amino acids. Details on this clonotype: Its cognate antigen is unknown.

The sample here was whole blood, taken in connection with sensitization to the hapten diphenylcyclopropenone (DPC). The clonotype was recovered from a woman in her 40s with alopecia areata. Some clones in this sample may be carry-over from other donors' samples. The chain combines TRBV29-1 with TRBJ2-7; 12 nucleotides agree with TRBD2. DNA for the CDR3: TGCAGCGTTACCCTAGCGGGAGGGGGCTCCTACGAGCAGTACTTC. The encoded protein is CSVTLAGGGSYEQYF.